This T cell receptor (beta chain) emerged from a study of cytomegalovirus exposure and HLA in healthy donors. The primer mix had 60 Vbeta and 13 Jbeta primers. Some clones are missing from TCRdb's copy, which holds only in-frame ones; the method was immunoSEQ multiplex PCR. Seen here are some 120,000 clones, approximately 80% observed once, and the top ten hold 2.5% to 3%. The V end was cut by 1 base, the J end by 0 bases, with 11 bases between. Germline V gene lookup returns CDR1 SGHKS and CDR2 YYEKEE (reference sequence). The CDR3 runs to 16 residues. Sequenced material: PBMCs. The chain combines TRBV5-5 with TRBJ1-3, with D perhaps TRBD1 (6 bases). The receptor comes from a man aged 25-40 years in good health and CMV-seronegative. The CDR3 reads CASSLIQGNSGNTIYF. CDR3 bases: TGTGCCAGCAGCTTGATTCAGGGGAACTCTGGAAACACCATATATTTT.